The text below deals with one T cell receptor beta chain. What it binds is not known. These data are taken from a study of T cell responses to AZD1222 COVID-19 vaccine. Sequenced by immunoSEQ multiplex PCR; TCRdb stores in-frame clones only, minus some. Counted here are approximately 120,000 clones, 89% occurring once; the ten biggest clones make up around 9.5%. Overall study findings and caveats: Nearly half of spike-specific TCRs reportedly go after variant regions that carry no mutations. Baseline serology detected seropositivity in only a handful of AZD1222 recipients.

The sample here was peripheral blood, taken 28 days after the second AZD1222 dose. The TCR was taken from an adult who received the AZD1222 COVID-19 vaccine.

The CDR3 region has the DNA TGTGCCAGCTCACCACAGGGAGGCCAATCCTCTGGAAACACCATATATTTT. As protein: CASSPQGGQSSGNTIYF. The V gene is TRBV18, the J gene TRBJ1-3; D remains unclear. The CDR3 contains 17 residues. Trimming took 1 base from V and 0 from J, leaving 13 bases between them. Germline V CDR1 and CDR2: KGHSH, LQKENI.